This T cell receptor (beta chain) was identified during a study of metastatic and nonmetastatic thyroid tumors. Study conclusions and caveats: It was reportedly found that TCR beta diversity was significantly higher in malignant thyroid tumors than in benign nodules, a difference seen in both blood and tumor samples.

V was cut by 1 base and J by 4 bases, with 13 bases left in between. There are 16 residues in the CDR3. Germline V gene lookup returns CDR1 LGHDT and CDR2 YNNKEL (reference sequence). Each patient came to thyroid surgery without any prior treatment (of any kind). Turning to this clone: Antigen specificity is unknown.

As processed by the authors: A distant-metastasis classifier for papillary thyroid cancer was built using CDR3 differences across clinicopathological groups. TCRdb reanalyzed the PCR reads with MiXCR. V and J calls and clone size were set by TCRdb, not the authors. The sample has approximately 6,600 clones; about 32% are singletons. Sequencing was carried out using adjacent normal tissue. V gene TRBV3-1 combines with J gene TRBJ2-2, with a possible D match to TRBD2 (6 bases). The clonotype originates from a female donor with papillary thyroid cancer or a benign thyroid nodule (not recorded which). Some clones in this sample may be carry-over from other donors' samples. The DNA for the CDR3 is TGTGCCAGCAGCCAAGGGGTGACTAGTACCACCGGGGAGCTGTTTTTT. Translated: CASSQGVTSTTGELFF.